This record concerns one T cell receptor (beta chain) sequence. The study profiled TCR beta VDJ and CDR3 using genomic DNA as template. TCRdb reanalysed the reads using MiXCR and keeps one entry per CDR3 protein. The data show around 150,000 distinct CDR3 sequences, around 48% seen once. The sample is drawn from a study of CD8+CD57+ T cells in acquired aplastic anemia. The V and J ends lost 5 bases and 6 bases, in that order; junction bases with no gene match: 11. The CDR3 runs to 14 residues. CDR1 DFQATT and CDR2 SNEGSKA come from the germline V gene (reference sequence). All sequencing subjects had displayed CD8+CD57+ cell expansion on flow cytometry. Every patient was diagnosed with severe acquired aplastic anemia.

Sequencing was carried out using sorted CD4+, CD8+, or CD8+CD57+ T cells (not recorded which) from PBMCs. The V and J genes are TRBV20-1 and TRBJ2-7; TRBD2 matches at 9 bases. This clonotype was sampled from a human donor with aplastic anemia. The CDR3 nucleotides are TGCAGTGCTCGGAGGACTAGCGAGATGAGCGAGCAGTACTTC. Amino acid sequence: CSARRTSEMSEQYF.